These T cell receptor beta chains were read from a single sample in a study of blood T cell repertoires in COVID-19. The assay was immunoSEQ multiplex PCR, and TCRdb's table has in-frame clones only and misses some. This table has about 210,000 clones, around 85% appearing once. Material for sequencing was PBMCs or T cells enriched from blood (not recorded which). The receptors stem from a woman aged 40 to 50 with acute COVID-19. Both conserved end residues are part of each CDR3. A D gene is named only where the DNA matches it firmly. Rows may omit the clone size; those that give it use once, few, many or a size class.

j_gene,d_gene,v_gene,abundance,CDR3aa,CDR3nt
TRBJ2-3,-,TRBV4-1,-,CASSQEGSLSTDTQYF,TGCGCCAGCAGCCAAGAAGGGAGCCTAAGCACAGATACGCAGTATTTT
TRBJ1-5,TRBD1,TRBV19,-,CASSPRDRIGQPQHF,TGTGCCAGTAGTCCCCGGGACAGAATCGGACAGCCCCAGCATTTT
TRBJ2-1,TRBD2,TRBV24-1,-,CATSDPLAGVHEQFF,TGTGCCACCAGTGATCCCTTAGCGGGAGTGCATGAGCAGTTCTTC
TRBJ2-1,TRBD2,TRBV9,-,CASSVKGREGYNEQFF,TGTGCCAGCAGCGTAAAGGGTAGGGAGGGCTACAATGAGCAGTTCTTC
TRBJ2-1,-,TRBV18,few,CASSDTRDPYNEQFF,TGTGCCAGCTCAGACACTAGAGACCCTTACAATGAGCAGTTCTTC
TRBJ2-4,TRBD2,TRBV7-2,-,CASSLQSRGGDIQYF,TGTGCCAGCAGCTTACAATCCCGGGGAGGGGACATTCAGTACTTC
TRBJ2-5,-,TRBV13,-,CASSSRQFRQETQYF,TGTGCCAGCAGCAGCCGACAGTTTAGACAAGAGACCCAGTACTTC
TRBJ2-5,-,TRBV7-9,once,CASSPQETQYF,TGTGCCAGCAGCCCACAAGAGACCCAGTACTTC
TRBJ1-2,TRBD1,TRBV28,-,CASTSSHGQGGGYTF,TGTGCCAGCACCTCGTCCCACGGACAGGGCGGAGGCTACACCTTC
TRBJ2-1,TRBD2,TRBV7-2,-,CASSHPGGGRNEQFF,TGTGCCAGCAGCCATCCGGGGGGAGGGAGGAATGAGCAGTTCTTC
TRBJ1-2,TRBD1,TRBV10-2,few,CASSSTGEYGYTF,TGCGCCAGCAGTTCCACAGGGGAATATGGCTACACCTTC
TRBJ2-7,-,TRBV24-1,-,CATSDPRTAGYEQYF,TGTGCCACCAGTGATCCCCGGACAGCAGGCTACGAGCAGTACTTC
TRBJ1-2,TRBD1,TRBV18,-,CASSSRDRTTHYGYTF,TGTGCCAGCTCAAGCCGGGACAGGACTACTCACTATGGCTACACCTTC
TRBJ1-3,-,TRBV7-9,-,CASSLTGPGNTIYF,TGTGCCAGCAGTCTAACAGGGCCTGGAAACACCATATATTTT
TRBJ1-1,TRBD1,TRBV5-1,-,CASSRQPGQGTIEAFF,TGCGCCAGCAGCCGACAGCCCGGACAGGGGACCATTGAAGCTTTCTTT
TRBJ2-3,TRBD2,TRBV10-2,-,CASTPWASGSQDTQYF,TGCGCCAGCACCCCGTGGGCTAGCGGGAGTCAAGATACGCAGTATTTT
TRBJ1-2,TRBD1,TRBV28,-,CASSPRDSYGYTF,TGTGCCAGCAGCCCACGGGACAGCTATGGCTACACCTTC
TRBJ1-4,TRBD1,TRBV4-2,-,CASSQGQGNEKLFF,TGTGCCAGCAGCCAGGGACAGGGTAATGAAAAACTGTTTTTT
TRBJ2-3,TRBD1,TRBV5-1,few,CASSLLPQGDRGTDTQYF,TGCGCCAGCAGCTTACTTCCGCAGGGGGATAGAGGCACAGATACGCAGTATTTT
TRBJ2-1,-,TRBV6-2/TRBV6-3,-,CASSYSRVYNEQFF,TGTGCCAGCAGTTACTCCCGTGTATACAATGAGCAGTTCTTC
TRBJ1-5,-,TRBV7-9,once,CASSWGGGGNQPQHF,TGTGCCAGCAGCTGGGGGGGAGGAGGCAATCAGCCCCAGCATTTT
TRBJ2-1,-,TRBV9,once,CASSGSGGTYNEQFF,TGTGCCAGCAGCGGCTCTGGGGGGACCTACAATGAGCAGTTCTTC
TRBJ2-7,TRBD2,TRBV6-2/TRBV6-3,-,CASSLAGGYYEQYF,TGTGCCAGCAGTCTAGCGGGAGGCTACTACGAGCAGTACTTC
TRBJ1-5,-,TRBV30,-,CAWGGQNNQPQHF,TGTGCCTGGGGGGGGCAGAACAATCAGCCCCAGCATTTT
TRBJ2-3,-,TRBV7-3,-,CASSSAVAGTDTQYF,TGTGCCAGCAGCTCCGCGGTGGCAGGGACAGATACGCAGTATTTT
TRBJ1-6,TRBD1,TRBV25-1,once,CATGTGQNSPLHF,TGTGCCACCGGGACAGGGCAAAATTCACCCCTCCACTTT
TRBJ2-1,TRBD2,TRBV9,once,CASSVAPAGGPQFF,TGTGCCAGCAGCGTAGCTCCAGCGGGAGGGCCTCAGTTCTTC
TRBJ1-5,-,TRBV28,-,CASSSTGYNQPQHF,TGTGCCAGCAGTTCGACAGGCTACAATCAGCCCCAGCATTTT
TRBJ2-2,TRBD1,TRBV28,-,CASTDTGQGRGGTGELFF,TGTGCCAGCACCGACACTGGACAGGGCAGGGGAGGAACCGGGGAGCTGTTTTTT
TRBJ1-1,-,TRBV5-6,-,CASSISDRNTEAFF,TGTGCCAGCAGCATATCTGACAGGAACACTGAAGCTTTCTTT
TRBJ2-1,TRBD2,TRBV5-6,-,CASRNVRLAHNEQFF,TGTGCCAGCAGGAACGTCCGACTAGCCCACAATGAGCAGTTCTTC
TRBJ2-1,TRBD2,TRBV12-3/TRBV12-4,-,CASSSAGGTEQFF,TGTGCCAGCAGTTCAGCGGGAGGCACTGAGCAGTTCTTC
TRBJ1-3,-,TRBV28,-,CASSPGGGRNTIYF,TGTGCCAGCAGTCCCGGGGGGGGGCGAAACACCATATATTTT